This T cell receptor beta chain comes out of a study of blood T cell repertoires in COVID-19. Germline lookup yields CDR1 MNHEY and CDR2 SMNVEV (reference sequence). This CDR3 spans 13 amino acids. V shed 2 bases and J shed 1 base, with 3 bases lying between them. Repertoires were generated with immunoSEQ multiplex PCR, while TCRdb's copy carries only in-frame clones and drops some. Among 250,000 to 300,000 clones listed, roughly 90% were seen once. The sequence was collected from a woman younger than 45 with COVID-19, enrolled during active disease. Sequenced sample: peripheral blood. The chain recombines TRBV27 with TRBJ2-4; D uncertain. CDR3 in DNA: TGTGCCAGCAGTTTACAGGCCAAAAACATTCAGTACTTC. It codes for CASSLQAKNIQYF.